The 27 T cell receptor beta chains reported below all come from one sample, sequenced in a study of identical twins. TCRdb ran MiXCR on the 5' RACE reads and lists one entry per CDR3 protein. The profile shows just under 550,000 distinct CDR3 sequences, nearly 15% of them singletons. The sample was also reused in another study, on yellow fever vaccine responses in identical twins.

Sequencing was performed on CD4+ T cells sorted from blood. The origin of the receptors is a woman in her late teens or twenties in good health.

This clonotype was detected a few times. The chain combines TRBV2 with TRBJ2-5; the D gene is possibly TRBD1 (6 bases). Trimming took 3 bases from V and 5 from J, leaving 10 bases between them. The CDR3 has 13 amino acids. In germline, CDR1 is SNHLY, CDR2 FYNNEI. CDR3 region: CASSDYRAETQYF. DNA for the CDR3: TGTGCCAGCAGTGATTACAGGGCGGAGACCCAGTACTTC.

V gene TRBV4-1 combines with J gene TRBJ2-2; 8 nucleotides agree with TRBD2. CDR1 and CDR2 from the germline V gene are MGHRA and YSYEKL. The ends lost 3 bases at V and 7 bases at J; junction bases unmatched: 16. CDR3 length: 18 residues. In DNA, the CDR3 is TGCGCCAGCAGCCATCCCTTCCGGGGGGGCGGTGGGGGCGGGGAGCTGTTTTTT. This codes for CASSHPFRGGGGGGELFF.

This clonotype was observed a handful of times. V gene TRBV5-1 combines with J gene TRBJ2-1; 7 bases align to TRBD2. The ends lost 4 bases at V and 4 bases at J; junction bases unmatched: 11. CDR3 length: 16 amino acids. CDR1 and CDR2 (germline): SGHRS, YFSETQ. In DNA, the CDR3 is TGCGCCAGCAGCCCCGACCCGTCTAGCGGATACAATGAGCAGTTCTTC. Its protein is CASSPDPSSGYNEQFF.

The sample holds a few counts of this clonotype. The chain recombines TRBV12-3 or TRBV12-4 with TRBJ1-2; D not resolved. This CDR3 is built from 14 residues. The V end was cut by 3 bases, the J end by 1 base, with 9 bases between. DNA of the CDR3: TGTGCCAGCAGTTTGGTGGTGGGTAACTATGGCTACACCTTC. As protein: CASSLVVGNYGYTF.

This chain joins TRBV3-1 and TRBJ2-1, with D tentatively TRBD1 or TRBD2 (5 bases each). V shed 4 bases and J shed 10 bases, with 14 bases lying between them. The CDR3 has 13 residues. In germline, CDR1 is LGHDT, CDR2 YNNKEL (reference sequence). The CDR3 DNA reads TGTGCCAGCAGCCCCAACCCGTGGGGGGAGCAGTTCTTC. Its protein is CASSPNPWGEQFF.

The chain has TRBV2 and TRBJ1-5, with TRBD1 identical over 9 bases. J lost 2 bases, V lost 4 bases, and 9 bases had no gene match. Germline V gene lookup returns CDR1 SNHLY and CDR2 FYNNEI. This CDR3 is built from 17 residues. The CDR3 protein is CASSVPRQGVGNQPQHF. In DNA form, the CDR3 reads TGTGCCAGCAGTGTTCCCAGACAGGGGGTTGGCAATCAGCCCCAGCATTTT.

This clonotype turned up a few times. The chain carries TRBV12-3 or TRBV12-4 and TRBJ2-6, with no clear D. The CDR3 runs to 15 residues. Trimming shortened V by 4 bases and J by 0 bases, and 7 bases separated the two germline ends. This CDR3 is CASSSTDSGANVLTF. The CDR3 bases are TGTGCCAGCAGTTCGACGGACTCTGGGGCCAACGTCCTGACTTTC.

This clonotype was detected ten times or more. The V and J genes are TRBV6-1 and TRBJ1-2, with a possible D match to TRBD1 (6 bases). Trimming pared 6 bases from V and 0 bases from J, leaving 8 bases between. Germline CDR1 MNHNS, CDR2 SASEGT. The CDR3 extends over 13 amino acids. In nucleotides, the CDR3 is TGTGCCAGCAGGACAGGTGCTAACTATGGCTACACCTTC. As protein: CASRTGANYGYTF.

The chain links TRBV7-8 to TRBJ2-2; 7 bases align to TRBD1. V was clipped by 1 base and J by 10 bases; unmatched bases: 6. CDR1 SGHVS and CDR2 FQNEAQ come from the germline V gene. This CDR3 is built from 14 residues. The CDR3 loop is CASSLGRGGKELFF. CDR3 DNA: TGTGCCAGCAGCTTAGGCCGAGGGGGCAAGGAGCTGTTTTTT.

This clonotype appeared a few times. This chain uses TRBV20-1 with TRBJ2-5, with D unresolved. This CDR3 is built from 12 residues. V gave up 2 bases and J gave up 5 bases, with 9 bases separating them. Germline CDR1 is DFQATT and CDR2 is SNEGSKA (reference sequence). The CDR3 DNA sequence: TGCAGTGCTAGACAAGTAGGGGAGACCCAGTACTTC. Protein sequence: CSARQVGETQYF.

This clonotype was found many times. CDR3 bases: TGCGCCAGCAGCCAAGGGGGGCAGACTGAAGCTTTCTTT. Protein sequence: CASSQGGQTEAFF. The chain uses TRBV4-1 and TRBJ1-1, with D possibly TRBD1 on 6 matching bases. Germline assignment: CDR1 MGHRA and CDR2 YSYEKL. V shed 1 base and J shed 5 bases, with 8 bases lying between them. The CDR3 sequence is 13 residues long.

This clonotype was observed a handful of times. The chain employs TRBV12-3 or TRBV12-4 and TRBJ2-1; 10 bases are shared with TRBD1. CDR3 size: 14 residues. Trimming took 6 bases from V and 7 from J; bases not matched to a gene: 6. The CDR3 here is CASRFDRGLNEQFF. The CDR3 nucleotides are TGTGCCAGCAGGTTTGACAGGGGGCTTAATGAGCAGTTCTTC.

This rearrangement joins TRBV12-3 or TRBV12-4 to TRBJ2-1, with D tentatively TRBD1 (6 bases). The CDR3 is 14 residues long. Trimming took 3 bases from V and 5 from J, leaving 11 bases between them. The chain's CDR3 is CASSFGGRNNEQFF. CDR3 in DNA: TGTGCCAGCAGTTTTGGGGGCCGGAACAATGAGCAGTTCTTC.

The sample holds many counts of this clonotype. The chain has TRBV24-1 and TRBJ2-5; D not resolved. This CDR3 is built from 13 residues. Trimming shortened V by 1 base and J by 5 bases, and 7 bases separated the two germline ends. From germline, CDR1 is KGHDR and CDR2 SFDVKD. The CDR3 loop is CATSDFPRETQYF. In DNA form, the CDR3 reads TGTGCCACCAGTGATTTCCCTCGGGAGACCCAGTACTTC.

This clonotype was picked up a small number of times. The chain recombines TRBV29-1 with TRBJ2-7, with TRBD1 as a possible D gene (5 bases). The V and J ends lost 6 bases and 5 bases respectively, with 11 bases between them. The CDR3 spans 11 residues. Germline V gene data show CDR1 as SQVTM and CDR2 as ANQGSEA. The CDR3 loop reads CSVAKGDEQYF. Written as DNA, the CDR3 is TGCAGCGTAGCCAAAGGGGACGAGCAGTACTTC.

This clonotype was picked up a small number of times. V and J are TRBV6-2 or TRBV6-3 and TRBJ2-2; 12 bases are a match to TRBD2. The germline gives CDR1 MNHEY, CDR2 SVGEGT. The V segment lost 2 bases and the J segment 1 base; nucleotides outside the gene matches: 5. CDR3 size: 18 residues. As DNA, the CDR3 is TGTGCCAGCAGTTACCCCCGACTAGCGGGAGTGAACACCGGGGAGCTGTTTTTT. Protein: CASSYPRLAGVNTGELFF.

This clonotype appeared a few times. This chain uses TRBV6-2 or TRBV6-3 with TRBJ2-1; 9 bases align to TRBD1. With 4 bases clipped from V and 7 bases from J, the junction kept 8 bases outside the gene matches. The length of the CDR3 is 15 residues. The germline V gene has CDR1 MNHEY and CDR2 SVGEGT. CDR3 loop: CASSSGQGFKNEQFF. CDR3 in DNA: TGTGCCAGCAGTTCTGGACAGGGGTTTAAGAATGAGCAGTTCTTC.

This clonotype was seen only a few times. V is TRBV27 and J is TRBJ2-5; 8 bases map to TRBD1. Germline V gene sequence: CDR1 MNHEY, CDR2 SMNVEV (reference sequence). V gave up 3 bases and J gave up 4 bases; unmatched junction bases: 7. The CDR3 extends over 15 amino acids. The CDR3 reads CASSLVQGARETQYF. Written as DNA, the CDR3 is TGTGCCAGCAGTTTGGTGCAGGGGGCGCGAGAGACCCAGTACTTC.

The chain employs TRBV6-1 and TRBJ1-1; possible D gene TRBD1, 6 bases. Germline CDR1 reads MNHNS; CDR2 reads SASEGT. V was trimmed by 7 bases and J by 4 bases, leaving 13 bases between them. CDR3 length equals 13 residues. CDR3 bases: TGTGCCAGCACTCGAGGGGGAAGCACTGAAGCTTTCTTT. Translating it yields CASTRGGSTEAFF.

The gene calls are TRBV5-1 and TRBJ2-1, with TRBD2 identical over 9 bases. V lost 5 bases and J lost 2; bases outside the gene matches: 8. Germline values: CDR1 SGHRS, CDR2 YFSETQ. This CDR3 contains 16 residues. CDR3 amino acids: CASSYIAGAAYNEQFF. In DNA form, the CDR3 reads TGCGCCAGCAGTTACATAGCGGGAGCGGCCTACAATGAGCAGTTCTTC.

In DNA, the CDR3 is TGTGCCAGCAGCTTCGACACGCGCGGAAATTCACCCCTCCACTTT. Encoded protein: CASSFDTRGNSPLHF. This sequence joins TRBV7-8 and TRBJ1-6, with D unresolved. The CDR3 consists of 15 residues. Germline CDR1 reads SGHVS; CDR2 reads FQNEAQ. Deletions cut 3 bases from V and 7 bases from J, with 13 bases between.

The rearrangement uses TRBV10-1 and TRBJ2-5; 7 positions agree with TRBD1. Germline assignment: CDR1 WNHNN and CDR2 SYGVQD (reference sequence). The V segment lost 4 bases and the J segment 2 bases; nucleotides outside the gene matches: 7. This CDR3 comprises 15 residues. The CDR3, as DNA: TGCGCCAGCAGTGGAGGGGGCGCGGCGCAAGAGACCCAGTACTTC. Its protein is CASSGGGAAQETQYF.

This clonotype was observed a few times. V is TRBV20-1 and J is TRBJ1-2, with 7 bases fitting TRBD1. The V gene's germline CDR1 is DFQATT and CDR2 SNEGSKA (reference sequence). The CDR3 extends over 16 amino acids. V lost 4 bases, J lost 2 bases, and 13 bases stayed unmatched. The CDR3 DNA is TGCAGTGCTATCCGCCCATTGGGACAGCGGAACTATGGCTACACCTTC. Translation gives CSAIRPLGQRNYGYTF.

The gene calls are TRBV3-1 and TRBJ2-1; D unresolved. The V and J ends lost 4 bases and 0 bases respectively, with 10 bases between them. This CDR3 comprises 15 residues. Germline CDR1 LGHDT, CDR2 YNNKEL (reference sequence). CDR3 protein: CASSPRTISYNEQFF. The CDR3 DNA follows: TGTGCCAGCAGCCCGAGGACGATCTCCTACAATGAGCAGTTCTTC.

This rearrangement joins TRBV5-1 to TRBJ2-3; D ambiguous. The CDR3 has 12 residues. Germline V gives CDR1 SGHRS, CDR2 YFSETQ. V dropped 0 bases and J dropped 9 bases, with 8 bases sitting between them. The CDR3: CASSLDTGTQYF. The CDR3 coding sequence is TGCGCCAGCAGCTTGGACACCGGAACGCAGTATTTT.

This clonotype was seen a handful of times. This sequence joins TRBV6-1 and TRBJ2-2; TRBD2 aligns across 7 bases. The CDR3 is 18 amino acids. Germline V gives CDR1 MNHNS, CDR2 SASEGT. V dropped 4 bases and J dropped 1; count of bases not matched to a gene: 12. The CDR3 loop is CASSARTGTGGNTGELFF. The CDR3 DNA is TGTGCCAGCAGTGCCCGGACCGGAACGGGGGGGAACACCGGGGAGCTGTTTTTT.

This chain joins TRBV12-3 or TRBV12-4 and TRBJ2-5; TRBD1 agrees at 11 bases. The trim removed 6 bases at V and 7 bases at J, leaving 4 bases unmatched. This CDR3 has 13 amino acids. In DNA, the CDR3 is TGTGCCAGCAGGGACAGGGGGCGTGGGACCCAGTACTTC. Translating it yields CASRDRGRGTQYF.